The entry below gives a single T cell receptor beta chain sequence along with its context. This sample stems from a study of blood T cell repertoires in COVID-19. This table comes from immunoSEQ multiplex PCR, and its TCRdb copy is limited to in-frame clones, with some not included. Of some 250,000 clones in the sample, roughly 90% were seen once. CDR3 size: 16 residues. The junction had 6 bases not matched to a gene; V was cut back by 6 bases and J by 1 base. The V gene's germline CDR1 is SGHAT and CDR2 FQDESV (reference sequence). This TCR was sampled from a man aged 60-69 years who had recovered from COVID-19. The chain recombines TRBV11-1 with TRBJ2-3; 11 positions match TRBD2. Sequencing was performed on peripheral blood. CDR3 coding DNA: TGTGCCAGCAGTTTCGCGACTAGCGGGGGCACAGATACGCAGTATTTT. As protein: CASSFATSGGTDTQYF.